This is a list of T cell receptor beta chains from one sample in a study of blood T cell repertoires in COVID-19. Some clones are missing from TCRdb's copy, which holds only in-frame ones; the method was immunoSEQ multiplex PCR. The repertoire holds about 310,000 clones, with approximately 88% as singletons. Sequenced: PBMCs or T cells enriched from blood (not recorded which). The receptors originated from a woman aged 18-29 years who had recovered from COVID-19. Both conserved end residues are part of each CDR3. A D gene is named only where the DNA matches it firmly. Rows give clone size only sometimes, using once, few, many, or a class for an expanded clone.

len: 14
d_gene: TRBD1
v_gene: TRBV7-9
j_gene: TRBJ1-5
abundance: NA
CDR3nt: TGTGCCAGCAGCCCGATGCAGGGGGGACAGCCCCAGCATTTT
CDR3aa: CASSPMQGGQPQHF

len: 16
d_gene: TRBD1
v_gene: TRBV9
j_gene: TRBJ1-4
abundance: NA
CDR3nt: TGTGCCAGCAGCTCCCTTGGGACAGAGCACGATGAAAAACTGTTTTTT
CDR3aa: CASSSLGTEHDEKLFF

len: 16
d_gene: TRBD1
v_gene: TRBV13
j_gene: TRBJ1-2
abundance: NA
CDR3nt: TGTGCCAGCAGCGCACGAGGTGGGACAGGCTTCCATGGCTACACCTTC
CDR3aa: CASSARGGTGFHGYTF

len: 16
d_gene: TRBD1
v_gene: TRBV18
j_gene: TRBJ1-5
abundance: once
CDR3nt: TGTGCCAGCTCACCACCGTCCCGGACAGGGCAGCAGCCCCAGCATTTT
CDR3aa: CASSPPSRTGQQPQHF

len: 15
d_gene: NA
v_gene: TRBV6-5
j_gene: TRBJ2-7
abundance: NA
CDR3nt: TGTGCCAGCAGTTACTCGATCAAGATAGCCTACGAGCAGTACTTC
CDR3aa: CASSYSIKIAYEQYF

len: 14
d_gene: NA
v_gene: TRBV6-4
j_gene: TRBJ2-1
abundance: NA
CDR3nt: TGTGCCAGCAGTCCCGGGTGGGCTAGCGAAGATAAGTTCTTC
CDR3aa: CASSPGWASEDKFF

len: 14
d_gene: TRBD1
v_gene: TRBV28
j_gene: TRBJ1-5
abundance: NA
CDR3nt: TGTGCCAGCAGTCAACGACAGACAGGGGAGCCCCAGCATTTT
CDR3aa: CASSQRQTGEPQHF

len: 15
d_gene: NA
v_gene: TRBV9
j_gene: TRBJ1-2
abundance: NA
CDR3nt: TGTGCCAGCAGCGTATTCAGGGATATTAACTATGGCTACACCTTC
CDR3aa: CASSVFRDINYGYTF

len: 15
d_gene: NA
v_gene: TRBV11-1
j_gene: TRBJ2-4
abundance: once
CDR3nt: TGTGCCAGCAGTCGACAGAAACTAGCCAAAAACATTCAGTACTTC
CDR3aa: CASSRQKLAKNIQYF

len: 13
d_gene: NA
v_gene: TRBV30
j_gene: TRBJ1-2
abundance: NA
CDR3nt: TGTGCCTGGAGTGTAGGGGGGGCGGGTGGCTACACCTTC
CDR3aa: CAWSVGGAGGYTF